The 16 T cell receptor beta chains listed next were all sequenced from one sample in a study of OX40 agonist ivuxolimab in advanced cancers. Using immunoSEQ multiplex PCR, the repertoire was profiled, and TCRdb retains in-frame clones only, with some absent. The table includes about 28,000 clones, 90% detected once. This specimen consisted of CD4+ or CD8+ T cells sorted from blood, obtained in a trial of the OX40 agonist ivuxolimab. The receptors stem from an adult with an advanced solid tumor such as melanoma, head and neck, liver or kidney cancer.

The chain combines TRBV14 with TRBJ2-4; a possible D gene is TRBD1 (6 bases). The germline V gene has CDR1 SGHDN and CDR2 FVKESK. This CDR3 spans 14 amino acids. The V gene lost 4 bases and the J gene lost 10 bases, with 17 bases spanning the gap. CDR3 amino acids: CASSPGETVPIQYF. The CDR3 DNA reads as TGTGCCAGCAGCCCAGGGGAGACAGTCCCAATTCAGTACTTC.

The chain uses TRBV7-6 and TRBJ2-5; 7 nucleotides match TRBD2. V shed 3 bases, J shed 4 bases, and the junction held 5 bases outside the gene matches. Germline V CDR1 and CDR2: SGHVS, FNYEAQ. The CDR3 totals 14 residues. The CDR3 is CASSLGGRSETQYF. CDR3 nucleotides: TGTGCCAGCAGCTTGGGCGGGAGATCAGAGACCCAGTACTTC.

This chain connects TRBV9 to TRBJ2-1; TRBD2 matches 7 bases. The CDR3 is 12 residues long. CDR1 SGDLS and CDR2 YYNGEE come from the germline V gene. The J segment lost 9 bases and the V segment lost 3 bases, leaving 3 bases of the junction unmatched. Here the CDR3 DNA reads TGTGCCAGCAGCGCTAGCGGAGCTGAGCAGTTCTTC. Translating it yields CASSASGAEQFF.

The V gene is TRBV7-6, the J gene TRBJ2-2; D is undetermined. Germline CDR1 and CDR2: SGHVS and FNYEAQ. The V gene lost 4 bases and the J gene lost 1 base, with 16 bases spanning the gap. This CDR3 region has 17 residues. The CDR3: CASSWSPGDQNTGELFF. The CDR3 DNA reads as TGTGCCAGCAGCTGGAGTCCGGGTGATCAGAACACCGGGGAGCTGTTTTTT.

This sequence joins TRBV19 and TRBJ2-2; 10 bases fit TRBD1. Germline V gene sequence: CDR1 LNHDA, CDR2 SQIVND (reference sequence). The CDR3 is 16 residues long. V trimming: 4 bases; J trimming: 2 bases; junction bases outside the gene matches: 4. The CDR3 here is CASSTWDRGNTGELFF. DNA for the CDR3: TGTGCCAGTAGTACCTGGGACAGGGGAAACACCGGGGAGCTGTTTTTT.

The J gene is TRBJ2-5, the V gene TRBV11-2; 9 bases agree with TRBD2. Germline values: CDR1 SGHAT, CDR2 FQNNGV. The CDR3 length is 16 residues. Trimming took 0 bases from V and 5 from J; bases not matched to a gene: 7. The CDR3 sequence: CASSLEQSTSGETQYF. Written as DNA, the CDR3 is TGTGCCAGCAGCTTAGAACAGTCTACTAGCGGGGAGACCCAGTACTTC. The whole variable domain, remainder taken from reference TRBV11-2 and TRBJ2-5, is EAGVAQSPRYKIIEKRQSVAFWCNPISGHATLYWYQQILGQGPKLLIQFQNNGVVDDSQLPKDRFSAERLKGVDSTLKIQPAKLEDSAVYLCASSLEQSTSGETQYFGPGTRLLVL.

The chain is built from TRBV7-2 and TRBJ2-3; tentative D call: TRBD2 (6 bases). This CDR3 spans 15 amino acids. Germline CDR1 and CDR2: SGHTA and FQGNSA. Trimming cost V 3 bases and J 5 bases, with 15 bases left between them. In nucleotides, the CDR3 is TGTGCCAGCAGCTTCTGGGGGAGGAGGGAAGATACGCAGTATTTT. This translates into CASSFWGRREDTQYF. The whole variable domain, remainder taken from reference TRBV7-2 and TRBJ2-3, is GAGVSQSPSNKVTEKGKDVELRCDPISGHTALYWYRQSLGQGLEFLIYFQGNSAPDKSGLPSDRFSAERTGGSVSTLTIQRTQQEDSAVYLCASSFWGRREDTQYFGPGTRLTVL.

The chain combines TRBV2 with TRBJ2-3, with TRBD2 identical over 15 bases. V lost 10 bases and J lost 5; bases outside the gene matches: 7. The CDR3 spans 15 residues. Germline loops: CDR1 SNHLY, CDR2 FYNNEI. CDR3 protein: CANGLAGGWGDTQYF. As DNA, the CDR3 is TGTGCCAACGGACTAGCGGGAGGGTGGGGAGATACGCAGTATTTT.

The V gene is TRBV14, the J gene TRBJ2-7; D might be TRBD2 (6 bases). V gave up 4 bases and J gave up 3 bases, with 19 bases separating them. The germline V gene encodes CDR1 SGHDN and CDR2 FVKESK. The CDR3 extends over 16 amino acids. For the CDR3, the DNA is TGTGCCAGCAGCCGAATCCCCACGGGGGAGCGCTACGAGCAGTACTTC. As protein: CASSRIPTGERYEQYF.

This chain connects TRBV13 to TRBJ2-7; no clear D. V lost 5 bases and J 3 bases, leaving 8 bases between the germline ends. The V gene's germline CDR1 is PRHDT and CDR2 FYEKMQ (reference sequence). The CDR3 has 12 amino acids. CDR3 residues: CASSRYNYEQYF. Here the CDR3 DNA reads TGTGCCAGCAGCCGCTACAACTACGAGCAGTACTTC.

This rearrangement joins TRBV7-8 to TRBJ2-1; D may be TRBD1 or TRBD2 (5 bases each). The CDR3 runs to 16 residues. Germline CDR1 SGHVS, CDR2 FQNEAQ. Between the trimmed V and J ends, which lost 5 bases and 0 bases, there was a span of 14 bases. The CDR3 reads CASSAGTGSSYNEQFF. The CDR3 coding sequence is TGTGCCAGCAGCGCAGGGACGGGTAGCTCCTACAATGAGCAGTTCTTC. Drawing the rest from reference TRBV7-8 and TRBJ2-1, the complete variable domain is GAGVSQSPRYKVAKRGQDVALRCDPISGHVSLFWYQQALGQGPEFLTYFQNEAQLDKSGLPSDRFFAERPEGSVSTLKIQRTQQEDSAVYLCASSAGTGSSYNEQFFGPGTRLTVL.

The V call is TRBV15, the J call TRBJ2-1, with 10 bases fitting TRBD2. CDR1 and CDR2 from the germline V gene are LNHNV and YYDKDF (reference sequence). This CDR3 has 17 amino acids. J lost 3 bases, V lost 8 bases, and 13 bases had no gene match. CDR3 sequence (DNA): TGTGCCACCGGGGGCTCTGGGGGACTAGCGAGCTACAATGAGCAGTTCTTC. As protein: CATGGSGGLASYNEQFF.

The chain uses TRBV5-1 and TRBJ2-6, with 12 bases fitting TRBD1. The CDR3 is 18 amino acids. The germline gives CDR1 SGHRS, CDR2 YFSETQ. Trimming removed 4 bases from V and 11 bases from J; junction bases left unmatched: 16. The CDR3 is CASSPLYPSGTGGDVLTF. The CDR3 nucleotides are TGCGCCAGCAGCCCTCTGTATCCTTCCGGGACAGGGGGCGACGTCCTGACTTTC.

The chain employs TRBV30 and TRBJ1-1; D is uncertain. CDR1 is GTSNPN, CDR2 SVGIG, per germline (reference sequence). This CDR3 is built from 13 residues. V was trimmed by 0 bases and J by 1 base, leaving 6 bases between them. Here the CDR3 DNA reads TGTGCCTGGAGTGTAGTACAGAACACTGAAGCTTTCTTT. It specifies CAWSVVQNTEAFF.

This rearrangement joins TRBV7-2 to TRBJ2-6, with D perhaps being TRBD1 or TRBD2 (5 bases each). The CDR3 totals 17 residues. The germline V gene has CDR1 SGHTA and CDR2 FQGNSA. Trimming left V 1 base short and J 0 bases short, with 10 bases between. CDR3 sequence: CASSLVPGASGANVLTF. CDR3 bases: TGTGCCAGCAGCTTAGTACCCGGGGCCTCTGGGGCCAACGTCCTGACTTTC.

The V and J genes are TRBV5-1 and TRBJ2-5; D unclear. Trimming removed 0 bases at V and 5 bases at J, with 11 bases between. The CDR3 has 14 residues. Germline V gene lookup returns CDR1 SGHRS and CDR2 YFSETQ. This CDR3 is CASSLDPVWETQYF. CDR3 bases: TGCGCCAGCAGCTTGGACCCGGTTTGGGAGACCCAGTACTTC.